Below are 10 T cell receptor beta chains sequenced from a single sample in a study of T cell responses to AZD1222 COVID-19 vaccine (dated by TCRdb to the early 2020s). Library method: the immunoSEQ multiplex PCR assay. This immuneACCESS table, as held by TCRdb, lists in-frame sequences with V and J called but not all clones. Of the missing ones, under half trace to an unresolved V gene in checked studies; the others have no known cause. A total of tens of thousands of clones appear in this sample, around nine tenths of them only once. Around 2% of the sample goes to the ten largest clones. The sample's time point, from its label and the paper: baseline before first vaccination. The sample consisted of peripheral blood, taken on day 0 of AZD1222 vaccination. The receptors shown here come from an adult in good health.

CDR3 residues: CASSFTGANYEQYF. CDR3 DNA: TGTGCCAGCAGTTTTACAGGGGCGAACTACGAGCAGTACTTC. The chain is built from TRBV6-5 and TRBJ2-7; 7 bases align to TRBD1. V gave up 4 bases and J gave up 3 bases; unmatched junction bases: 6. The CDR3 covers 14 residues. Per germline, CDR1 MNHEY and CDR2 SVGAGI.

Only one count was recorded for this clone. Here the CDR3 reads CASSYRAYEQYF. The DNA of the CDR3 is TGTGCCAGCAGCTACAGGGCCTACGAGCAGTACTTC. The chain is built from TRBV11-2 and TRBJ2-7; D possibly corresponds to TRBD1 (6 bases). The CDR3 runs to 12 residues. Trimming cost V 4 bases and J 2 bases, with 6 bases left between them. Looked up from germline, CDR1 is SGHAT and CDR2 is FQNNGV.

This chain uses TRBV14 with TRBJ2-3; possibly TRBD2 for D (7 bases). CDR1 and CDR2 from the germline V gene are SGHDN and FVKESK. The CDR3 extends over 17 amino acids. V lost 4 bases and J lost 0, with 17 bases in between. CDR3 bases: TGTGCCAGCAGCCCTTTTCGGGGGGCCGAAAGCACAGATACGCAGTATTTT. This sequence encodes CASSPFRGAESTDTQYF.

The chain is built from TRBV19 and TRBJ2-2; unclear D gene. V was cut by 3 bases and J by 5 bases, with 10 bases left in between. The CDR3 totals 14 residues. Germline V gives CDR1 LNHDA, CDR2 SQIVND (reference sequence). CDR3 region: CASSIARLTGELFF. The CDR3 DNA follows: TGTGCCAGTAGTATCGCCAGGTTGACCGGGGAGCTGTTTTTT.

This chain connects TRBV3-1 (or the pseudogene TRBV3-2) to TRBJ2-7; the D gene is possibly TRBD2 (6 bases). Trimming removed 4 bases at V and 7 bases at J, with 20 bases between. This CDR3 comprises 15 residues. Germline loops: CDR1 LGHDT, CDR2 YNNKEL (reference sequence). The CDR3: CASSPRAGLAGEQYF. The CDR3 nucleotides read TGTGCCAGCAGCCCTCGGGCGGGCTTGGCGGGAGAGCAGTACTTC.

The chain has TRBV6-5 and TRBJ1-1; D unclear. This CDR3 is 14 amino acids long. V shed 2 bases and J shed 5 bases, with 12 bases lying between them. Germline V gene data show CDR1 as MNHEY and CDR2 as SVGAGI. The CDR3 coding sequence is TGTGCCAGCAGTTACGAACGAGGGTGGACTGAAGCTTTCTTT. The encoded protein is CASSYERGWTEAFF.

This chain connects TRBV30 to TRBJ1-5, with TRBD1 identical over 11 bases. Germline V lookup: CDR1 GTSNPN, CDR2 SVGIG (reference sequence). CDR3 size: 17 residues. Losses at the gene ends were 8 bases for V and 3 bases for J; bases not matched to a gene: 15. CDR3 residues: CAVSGTGGFPHNQPQHF. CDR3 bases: TGTGCCGTATCCGGGACAGGGGGGTTCCCTCACAATCAGCCCCAGCATTTT.

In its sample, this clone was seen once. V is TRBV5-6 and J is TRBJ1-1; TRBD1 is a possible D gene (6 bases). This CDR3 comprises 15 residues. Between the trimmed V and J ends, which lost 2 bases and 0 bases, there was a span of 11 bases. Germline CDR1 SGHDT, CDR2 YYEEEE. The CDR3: CASSFYGGLNTEAFF. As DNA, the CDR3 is TGTGCCAGCAGCTTTTATGGGGGCTTGAACACTGAAGCTTTCTTT.

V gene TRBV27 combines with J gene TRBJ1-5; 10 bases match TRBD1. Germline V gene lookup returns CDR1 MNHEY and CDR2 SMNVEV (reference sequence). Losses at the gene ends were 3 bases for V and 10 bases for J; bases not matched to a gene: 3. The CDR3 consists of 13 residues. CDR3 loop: CASSFGDRGPQHF. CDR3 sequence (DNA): TGTGCCAGCAGTTTCGGGGACAGGGGCCCCCAGCATTTT.

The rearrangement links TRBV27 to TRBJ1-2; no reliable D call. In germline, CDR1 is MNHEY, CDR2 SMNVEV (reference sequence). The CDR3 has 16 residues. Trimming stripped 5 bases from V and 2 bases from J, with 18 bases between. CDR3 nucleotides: TGTGCCAGCAGTCTCCTCGCCCCCGGTCGCAACTATGGCTACACCTTC. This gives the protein CASSLLAPGRNYGYTF.